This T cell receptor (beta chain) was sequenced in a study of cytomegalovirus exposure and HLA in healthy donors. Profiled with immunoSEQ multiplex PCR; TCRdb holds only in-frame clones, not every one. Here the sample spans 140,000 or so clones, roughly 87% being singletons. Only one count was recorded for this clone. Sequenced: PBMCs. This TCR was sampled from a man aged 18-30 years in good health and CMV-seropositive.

The CDR3 is CASSPDRSYHNEQFF. CDR3 in DNA: TGTGCCAGCAGTCCGGACAGGTCCTACCACAATGAGCAGTTCTTC. The rearrangement links TRBV6-5 to TRBJ2-1; TRBD1 matches at 7 bases. CDR3 length: 15 amino acids. The germline gives CDR1 MNHEY, CDR2 SVGAGI. V lost 5 bases to trimming and J lost 5 bases; unmatched junction nucleotides: 9.